The entry below gives a single T cell receptor beta chain sequence along with its context. The sample is drawn from a study of CD8+ T cells in alopecia areata. The CDR3 runs 11 residues. Germline lookup yields CDR1 GTSNPN and CDR2 SVGIG (reference sequence). Trimming cost V 1 base and J 4 bases, with 3 bases left between them. Regarding treatment: oral pan-JAK inhibitor, 5-10 mg twice daily. Following extraction, RNA underwent reverse transcription to cDNA, which served as the sequencing template. Assay: immunoSEQ multiplex PCR; the TCRdb copy retains only in-frame clones and omits some. The profile covers more than 90,000 clones, with 58% appearing a single time and just under 30% taken by the ten largest.

Here the sequenced sample was CD8+ T cells sorted from blood, taken at week 4, from a patient treated with tofacitinib. J is TRBJ2-3 and V is TRBV30; no clear D. This clonotype was obtained from a human donor with alopecia areata. The CDR3 here is CAWSAADTQYF. The CDR3 nucleotides are TGTGCCTGGAGTGCCGCAGATACGCAGTATTTT.